The text below deals with one T cell receptor (beta chain). This clone appeared many times. Its antigen is currently not known. Base qualities are missing; no much larger clone stands one base away. Libraries were prepared through PCR. Sequencing relied on an Illumina HiSeq 4000. High-throughput sequencing was used to profile the TCR beta-chain CDR3 region of each patient. The authors' analysis ran thus. The researchers built a classifier to tell apart papillary thyroid cancer patients with distant metastasis, based on CDR3 differences among clinicopathological groups. To measure repertoire diversity the researchers used the Shannon index, while the Morisita-Horn index served to gauge how similar the tumor and blood repertoires were. TCRdb trimmed the raw reads at Q25, called clones with MiXCR and kept productive beta chains. The V and J calls reflect TCRdb's pipeline rather than the authors' work. For this sample the table gives fewer than 30,000 clones, of which around 15% were detected only once. Together, the top ten hold about 4.5% of the sample.

This sample is part of a study of metastatic and nonmetastatic thyroid tumors (dated by TCRdb to 2018 to 2020). General notes on the study: For patients with malignant and with benign thyroid disease, the researchers compared repertoires between peripheral blood samples and tumor or nodule tissue samples. Paper-wide results and their limitations: In both blood and tumor samples, malignant tumors were reported to have significantly higher TCR beta diversity than benign nodules.

No patient had received any treatment before thyroid surgery. Using T-cell receptor beta sequencing, the researchers looked back retrospectively at clinical samples from patients, gathered between about 2012 and 2018. At the junction V is shortened by 5 bases and J by 0 bases, with 17 bases in between. The CDR3 sequence holds 17 residues, the cysteine and phenylalanine included. Solely the CDR3 DNA is kept, with 51 bases framed from the first base. The germline V gene (reference sequence) yields DFQATT for CDR1 and SNEGSKA for CDR2. The sequence was collected from a female donor with papillary thyroid cancer or a benign thyroid nodule (not recorded which). Some clones in this sample may be carry-over from other donors' samples. The rearranged chain carries TRBV20-1 and TRBJ2-6; the D gene is tentatively TRBD1 or TRBD2, each matching 5 bases. The specimen was blood. In nucleotide form, the sequence is TGCAGTGCTTTTAGAGGACTGACAGTCTCTGGGGCCAACGTCCTGACTTTC. This codes for CSAFRGLTVSGANVLTF.